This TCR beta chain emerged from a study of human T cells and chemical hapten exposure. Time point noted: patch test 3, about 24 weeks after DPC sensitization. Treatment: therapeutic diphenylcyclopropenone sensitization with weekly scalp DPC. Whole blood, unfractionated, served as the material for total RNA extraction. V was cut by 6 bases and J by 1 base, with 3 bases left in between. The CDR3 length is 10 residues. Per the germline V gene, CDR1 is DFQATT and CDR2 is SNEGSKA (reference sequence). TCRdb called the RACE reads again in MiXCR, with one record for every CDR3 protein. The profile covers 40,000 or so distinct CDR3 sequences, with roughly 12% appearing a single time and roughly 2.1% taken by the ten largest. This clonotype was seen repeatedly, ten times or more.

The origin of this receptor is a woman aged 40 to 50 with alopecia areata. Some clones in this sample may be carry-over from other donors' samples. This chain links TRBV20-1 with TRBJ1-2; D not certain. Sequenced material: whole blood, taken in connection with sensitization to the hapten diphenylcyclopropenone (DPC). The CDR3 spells CSALNYGYTF. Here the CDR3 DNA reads TGCAGTGCGCTTAACTATGGCTACACCTTC.